The 22 T cell receptor beta chains reported below all come from one sample, sequenced in a study of shared clonotypes between healthy human individuals. The data were produced by immunoSEQ multiplex PCR, yet TCRdb's version contains in-frame clones alone and is incomplete. The sample consists of 2 million or so clones, roughly 96% of them appearing once. Sequenced material: naive CD4+ T cells sorted from blood. Indicated subset: CD45RA+ positively selected. These receptor sequences come from a man younger than 30 in good health.

This clone was recorded at least ten times. The same CDR3 is also encoded by other DNA sequences in this sample. The chain links TRBV7-8 to TRBJ2-7, with a weak D call TRBD1 (5 bases). Trimming removed 1 base at V and 1 base at J, with 8 bases between. This CDR3 has 14 amino acids. From germline, CDR1 is SGHVS and CDR2 FQNEAQ. The CDR3 reads CASSLGSGSYEQYF. CDR3 DNA: TGTGCCAGCAGCTTAGGTTCAGGGTCCTACGAGCAGTACTTC.

This chain connects TRBV11-2 to TRBJ2-1, with D uncertain. The germline V and J ends were trimmed by 3 bases and 7 bases, with 13 bases remaining between them. The CDR3 consists of 14 residues. Germline V lookup: CDR1 SGHAT, CDR2 FQNNGV. CDR3 region: CASSLTAPQNEQFF. CDR3 sequence (DNA): TGTGCCAGCAGCTTGACCGCCCCCCAAAATGAGCAGTTCTTC.

The chain links TRBV28 to TRBJ1-6; maybe TRBD1 (5 bases). With 3 bases removed from V and 2 bases from J, the gap between germline ends came to 11 bases. CDR1 and CDR2 (germline): MDHEN, SYDVKM. The CDR3 sequence is 16 residues long. The CDR3 here is CASSFTGTAYNSPLHF. CDR3 coding DNA: TGTGCCAGCAGTTTCACCGGGACGGCCTATAATTCACCCCTCCACTTT. The whole variable domain, remainder taken from reference TRBV28 and TRBJ1-6, is DVKVTQSSRYLVKRTGEKVFLECVQDMDHENMFWYRQDPGLGLRLIYFSYDVKMKEKGDIPEGYSVSREKKERFSLILESASTNQTSMYLCASSFTGTAYNSPLHFGNGTRLTVT.

The chain carries TRBV2 and TRBJ1-2, with a possible D match to TRBD1 (6 bases). V gave up 6 bases and J gave up 7 bases, with 15 bases separating them. The CDR3 is 13 amino acids. Germline V gene sequence: CDR1 SNHLY, CDR2 FYNNEI. The CDR3 DNA reads TGTGCCAGCAGGGGGACACTTTCGGGTGGCTACACCTTC. It is translated as CASRGTLSGGYTF.

The chain uses TRBV7-2 and TRBJ2-7; TRBD2 aligns across 7 bases. V was clipped by 2 bases and J by 2 bases; unmatched bases: 6. In germline, CDR1 is SGHTA, CDR2 FQGNSA. There are 15 residues in the CDR3. CDR3 region: CASSLWLAVTYEQYF. CDR3 DNA sequence: TGTGCCAGCAGCTTATGGCTAGCGGTTACCTACGAGCAGTACTTC.

With respect to this clone: The same CDR3 also results from other DNA sequences found in this sample. V and J are TRBV18 and TRBJ1-2; D is possibly TRBD1 (5 bases). Germline V lookup: CDR1 KGHSH, CDR2 LQKENI. There are 13 residues in the CDR3. V was clipped by 3 bases and J by 2 bases, with 7 bases between them. The DNA for the CDR3 is TGTGCCAGCTCACCGGGGGAAAACTATGGCTACACCTTC. It specifies CASSPGENYGYTF. Complete variable domain (other parts from reference TRBV18 and TRBJ1-2): NAGVMQNPRHLVRRRGQEARLRCSPMKGHSHVYWYRQLPEEGLKFMVYLQKENIIDESGMPKERFSAEFPKEGPSILRIQQVVRGDSAAYFCASSPGENYGYTFGSGTRLTVV.

The rearrangement uses TRBV10-1 and TRBJ2-1; perhaps D is TRBD1 or TRBD2 (5 bases each). Trimming pared 7 bases from V and 0 bases from J, leaving 16 bases between. Germline V gene data show CDR1 as WNHNN and CDR2 as SYGVQD (reference sequence). The CDR3 extends over 16 amino acids. The CDR3 sequence: CASITGDGSSYNEQFF. For the CDR3, the DNA is TGCGCCAGCATAACCGGGGACGGAAGCTCCTACAATGAGCAGTTCTTC.

This chain connects TRBV11-2 to TRBJ1-6, with D hard to call. Germline V lookup: CDR1 SGHAT, CDR2 FQNNGV. The CDR3 is made up of 14 amino acids. V shed 3 bases and J shed 10 bases, with 13 bases lying between them. The CDR3 sequence is CASSFIEGRSPLHF. CDR3 nucleotides: TGTGCCAGCAGCTTTATTGAGGGAAGATCACCCCTCCACTTT. The full variable domain, with the rest looked up from reference TRBV11-2 and TRBJ1-6, is EAGVAQSPRYKIIEKRQSVAFWCNPISGHATLYWYQQILGQGPKLLIQFQNNGVVDDSQLPKDRFSAERLKGVDSTLKIQPAKLEDSAVYLCASSFIEGRSPLHFGNGTRLTVT.

The chain is built from TRBV27 and TRBJ2-7, with D possibly TRBD1 on 6 matching bases. V was shortened by 2 bases and J by 0 bases, with 8 bases between the two germline ends. Germline V gene lookup returns CDR1 MNHEY and CDR2 SMNVEV (reference sequence). This CDR3 region has 14 residues. CDR3 in DNA: TGTGCCAGCAGTTTACAGGGACACTCCTACGAGCAGTACTTC. It yields the protein CASSLQGHSYEQYF.

The rearrangement links TRBV4-1 to TRBJ2-5; D is unclear. The CDR3 runs 15 residues. The V end lost 0 bases, the J end lost 4 bases, and 12 bases lay between the germline ends. Germline values: CDR1 MGHRA, CDR2 YSYEKL. The CDR3 is CASSQDIVGLETQYF. CDR3 bases: TGCGCCAGCAGCCAAGACATCGTTGGGTTAGAGACCCAGTACTTC.

The V gene is TRBV13, the J gene TRBJ2-7; D is ambiguous. Germline V gene lookup returns CDR1 PRHDT and CDR2 FYEKMQ (reference sequence). V gave up 5 bases and J gave up 2 bases, with 16 bases separating them. This CDR3 has 15 residues. CDR3 region: CASSALGKATYEQYF. The CDR3 nucleotides are TGTGCCAGCAGCGCCCTAGGAAAAGCTACCTACGAGCAGTACTTC.

V is TRBV2 and J is TRBJ1-2; TRBD1 might be the D (6 bases). The CDR3 sequence is 15 residues long. Per germline, CDR1 SNHLY and CDR2 FYNNEI. Trimming took off 4 bases at V and 4 bases at J, with 16 bases between the two ends. In DNA, the CDR3 is TGTGCCAGCAGTGGACTCGGGGGGCTCGGCTATGGCTACACCTTC. This codes for CASSGLGGLGYGYTF.

The chain carries TRBV11-2 and TRBJ1-5; TRBD1 agrees at 8 bases. There are 15 residues in the CDR3. The germline V gene has CDR1 SGHAT and CDR2 FQNNGV. The V segment lost 5 bases and the J segment 6 bases; nucleotides outside the gene matches: 9. The CDR3 here is CASSKDGQGGQPQHF. CDR3 bases: TGTGCCAGCAGCAAAGACGGACAGGGCGGTCAGCCCCAGCATTTT. The complete variable domain, with remaining parts taken from reference TRBV11-2 and TRBJ1-5, reads EAGVAQSPRYKIIEKRQSVAFWCNPISGHATLYWYQQILGQGPKLLIQFQNNGVVDDSQLPKDRFSAERLKGVDSTLKIQPAKLEDSAVYLCASSKDGQGGQPQHFGDGTRLSIL.

The genes are TRBV28 and TRBJ2-3; no firm D call. The CDR3 sequence is 12 residues long. Trimming took off 6 bases at V and 2 bases at J, with 6 bases between the two ends. Germline lookup yields CDR1 MDHEN and CDR2 SYDVKM. This chain's CDR3 is CASRRSTDTQYF. CDR3 nucleotides: TGTGCCAGCAGACGTTCCACAGATACGCAGTATTTT.

This rearrangement joins TRBV10-3 to TRBJ1-1; no clear D. Germline V gives CDR1 ENHRY, CDR2 SYGVKD. The CDR3 is 12 residues long. With 0 bases removed from V and 5 bases from J, the gap between germline ends came to 4 bases. The CDR3 here is CAISESLTEAFF. The CDR3 DNA reads TGTGCCATCAGTGAGTCGTTAACTGAAGCTTTCTTT.

This chain connects TRBV7-6 to TRBJ2-5, with 12 bases identical to TRBD2. The V gene's germline CDR1 is SGHVS and CDR2 FNYEAQ. V was clipped by 5 bases and J by 0 bases; unmatched bases: 19. CDR3 length equals 21 residues. CDR3 loop: CASSPRASGGDTIQYQETQYF. For the CDR3, the DNA is TGTGCCAGCAGCCCCCGAGCTAGCGGGGGGGATACGATCCAGTACCAAGAGACCCAGTACTTC.

The chain recombines TRBV30 with TRBJ2-3; tentative D call: TRBD1 (6 bases). This CDR3 has 13 residues. V was pared by 8 bases and J by 1 base, with 13 bases between. The V gene's germline CDR1 is GTSNPN and CDR2 SVGIG (reference sequence). The CDR3 region is CAHRTDRTDTQYF. In DNA, the CDR3 is TGTGCCCACCGGACAGACCGCACAGATACGCAGTATTTT.

The chain couples TRBV6-4 to TRBJ1-5, with TRBD1 matching 7 bases. Germline V lookup: CDR1 MRHNA, CDR2 SNTAGT. This CDR3 has 16 amino acids. Losses at the gene ends were 6 bases for V and 0 bases for J; bases not matched to a gene: 8. CDR3 sequence: CASRQHRGPSNQPQHF. CDR3 in DNA: TGTGCCAGCAGGCAGCACAGGGGCCCTAGCAATCAGCCCCAGCATTTT.

The chain joins TRBV7-6 to TRBJ2-7, with D possibly being TRBD1 (5 bases). Trimming stripped 1 base from V and 5 bases from J, with 12 bases between. Per the germline V gene, CDR1 is SGHVS and CDR2 is FNYEAQ. The CDR3 covers 14 residues. Written as DNA, the CDR3 is TGTGCCAGCAGCTTAGTGGCAGGGCACCACGAGCAGTACTTC. Translating it yields CASSLVAGHHEQYF.

The chain links TRBV6-1 to TRBJ2-5; 7 bases are a match to TRBD1. Germline CDR1 reads MNHNS; CDR2 reads SASEGT. The V and J ends lost 4 bases and 5 bases, in that order; junction bases with no gene match: 7. CDR3 size: 14 residues. In nucleotides, the CDR3 is TGTGCCAGCAGTGTACAGGGGTTGGGGGAGACCCAGTACTTC. It encodes CASSVQGLGETQYF.

As regards this clone: At the DNA level, this CDR3 is encoded by other sequences in the same sample as well. This chain links TRBV29-1 with TRBJ1-1, with D hard to call. The CDR3 runs 10 residues. Trimming removed 7 bases from V and 1 base from J, with 4 bases in between. The germline gives CDR1 SQVTM, CDR2 ANQGSEA. CDR3 sequence: CSGKNTEAFF. As DNA, the CDR3 is TGCAGCGGGAAGAACACTGAAGCTTTCTTT.

The J gene is TRBJ2-5, the V gene TRBV6-1; D is unresolved. Trimming pared 0 bases from V and 1 base from J, leaving 12 bases between. The CDR3 spans 16 residues. The germline gives CDR1 MNHNS, CDR2 SASEGT. The CDR3 bases are TGTGCCAGCAGTGAAGCGAACACACCAGGCCAAGAGACCCAGTACTTC. Protein: CASSEANTPGQETQYF.